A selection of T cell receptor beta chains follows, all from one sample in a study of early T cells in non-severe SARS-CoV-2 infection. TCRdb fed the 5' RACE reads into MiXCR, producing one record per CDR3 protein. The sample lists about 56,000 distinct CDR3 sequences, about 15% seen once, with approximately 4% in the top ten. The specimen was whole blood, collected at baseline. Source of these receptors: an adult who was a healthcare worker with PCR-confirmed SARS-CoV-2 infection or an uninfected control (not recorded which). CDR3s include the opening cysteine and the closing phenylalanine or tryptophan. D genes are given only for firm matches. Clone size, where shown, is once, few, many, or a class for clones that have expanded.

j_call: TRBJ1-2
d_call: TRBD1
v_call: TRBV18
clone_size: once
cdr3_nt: TGTGCCAGCTCACTCAGGGGGCGATTTAATGGCTACACCTTC
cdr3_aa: CASSLRGRFNGYTF

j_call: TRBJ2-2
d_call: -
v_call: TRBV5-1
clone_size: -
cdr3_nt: TGCGCCAGCAGCTCTGTCGGGGCGAACACCGGGGAGCTGTTTTTT
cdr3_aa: CASSSVGANTGELFF

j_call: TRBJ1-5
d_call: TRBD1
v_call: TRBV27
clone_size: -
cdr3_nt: TGTGCCAGCAGCGCATCCCCGACAGGGGCCAATCAGCCCCAGCATTTT
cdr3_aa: CASSASPTGANQPQHF

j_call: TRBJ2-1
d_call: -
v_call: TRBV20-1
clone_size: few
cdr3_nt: TGCAGTGCTCCGGGGCAGGGGCACAATGAGCAGTTCTTC
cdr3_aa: CSAPGQGHNEQFF

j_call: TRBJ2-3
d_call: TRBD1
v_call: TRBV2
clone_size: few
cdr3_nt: TGTGCCAGCCTCGGGGTAGGACAGGGGGCTGGAGATACGCAGTATTTT
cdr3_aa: CASLGVGQGAGDTQYF

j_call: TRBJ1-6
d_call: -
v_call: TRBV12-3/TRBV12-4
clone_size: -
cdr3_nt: TGTGCCAGCAGTTTTGGTCCTTCACCCCTCCACTTT
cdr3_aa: CASSFGPSPLHF

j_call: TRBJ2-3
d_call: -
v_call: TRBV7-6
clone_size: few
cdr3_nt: TGTGCCAGCAGCTCTCCCATTAGCACAGATACGCAGTATTTT
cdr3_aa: CASSSPISTDTQYF

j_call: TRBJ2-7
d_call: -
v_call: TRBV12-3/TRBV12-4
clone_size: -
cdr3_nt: TGTGCCAGCAGTTTGGGGGGCGCGTCGTACTTC
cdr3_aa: CASSLGGASYF

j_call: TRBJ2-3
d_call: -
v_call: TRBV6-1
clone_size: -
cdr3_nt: TGTGCCAGCAGTGAGGTAGAGGCGCTAGCGGATACGCAGTATTTT
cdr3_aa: CASSEVEALADTQYF

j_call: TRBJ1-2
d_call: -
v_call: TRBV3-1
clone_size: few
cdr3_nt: TGTGCCAGCAGCCAAGATCTTTGGCCCGGGGAAGGCTACACCTTC
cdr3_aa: CASSQDLWPGEGYTF

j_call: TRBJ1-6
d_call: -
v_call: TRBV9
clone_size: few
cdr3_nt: TGTGCCAGCAGCGCAGGACCGGCAGTAACTCATTCACCCCTCCACTTT
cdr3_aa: CASSAGPAVTHSPLHF

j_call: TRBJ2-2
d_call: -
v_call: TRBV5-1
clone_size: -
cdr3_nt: TGCGCCAGCAGCTTGTCCGGGACCACCACCGGGGAGCTGTTTTTT
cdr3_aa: CASSLSGTTTGELFF

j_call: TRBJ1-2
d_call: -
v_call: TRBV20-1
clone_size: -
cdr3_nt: TGCAGTGCTAGTAGTGACAGAAATTATGGCTACACCTTC
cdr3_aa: CSASSDRNYGYTF

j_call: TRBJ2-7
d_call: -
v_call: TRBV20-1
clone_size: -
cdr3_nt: TGCAGTGCTAGAGTTCCAGGGATCTACGAGCAGTACTTC
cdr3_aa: CSARVPGIYEQYF

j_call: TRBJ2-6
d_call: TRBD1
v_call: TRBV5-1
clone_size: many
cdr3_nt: TGCGCCAGCAGCTGGGGGACAGCTGGGGCCAACGTCCTGACTTTC
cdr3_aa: CASSWGTAGANVLTF

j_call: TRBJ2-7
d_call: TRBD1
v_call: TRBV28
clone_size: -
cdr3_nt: TGTGCCAGCAGTTTATCACGGGACAGGAATTACGCCTCCTACGAGCAGTACTTC
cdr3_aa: CASSLSRDRNYASYEQYF

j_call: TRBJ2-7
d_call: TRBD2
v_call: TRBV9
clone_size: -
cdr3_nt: TGTGCCAGCAGCGACGGGACGGGGGGCTACGAGCAGTACTTC
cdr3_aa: CASSDGTGGYEQYF

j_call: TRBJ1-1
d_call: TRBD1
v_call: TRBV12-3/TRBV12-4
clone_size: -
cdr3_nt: TGTGCCAGCAGTTTAAGAGGACAGGGTACTGGAGTAGCTTTCTTT
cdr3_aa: CASSLRGQGTGVAFF

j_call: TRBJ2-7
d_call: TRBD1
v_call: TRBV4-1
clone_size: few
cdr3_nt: TGCGCCAGCAGCCAGTCACTTGGGACAGGGACCGAGCAGTACTTC
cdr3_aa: CASSQSLGTGTEQYF

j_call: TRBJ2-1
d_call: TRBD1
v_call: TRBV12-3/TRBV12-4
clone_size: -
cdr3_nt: TGTGCCAGCAGTGGGGGGACAGGCTACAATGAGCAGTTCTTC
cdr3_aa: CASSGGTGYNEQFF

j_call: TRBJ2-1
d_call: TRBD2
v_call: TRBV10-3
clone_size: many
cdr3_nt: TGTGCCATCAGTGAGTCTTTAACTAGCGGGGGTAATGAGCAGTTCTTC
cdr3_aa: CAISESLTSGGNEQFF

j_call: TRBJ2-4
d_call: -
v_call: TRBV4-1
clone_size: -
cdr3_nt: TGCGCCAGCAGCCGCCGGGAACACATAGCCAAAAACATTCAGTACTTC
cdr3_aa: CASSRREHIAKNIQYF

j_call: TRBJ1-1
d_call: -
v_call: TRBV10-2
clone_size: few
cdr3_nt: TGCGCCAGCACCGAGTCTGGGCAGGAAGCTTTCTTT
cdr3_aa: CASTESGQEAFF

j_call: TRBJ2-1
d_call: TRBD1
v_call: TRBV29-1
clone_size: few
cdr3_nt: TGCAGCGAAGGGACAGGGCGCAACAATGAGCAGTTCTTC
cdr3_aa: CSEGTGRNNEQFF